This TCR beta chain came from a study of a mutant IDH1 vaccine in newly diagnosed glioma. Germline V CDR1 and CDR2: SEHNR, FQNEAQ (reference sequence). This CDR3 is 19 amino acids long. V was cut by 2 bases and J by 4 bases, with 24 bases left in between. With regard to this clone: Antigen: not known.

Profiled with immunoSEQ multiplex PCR; TCRdb holds only in-frame clones, not every one. The repertoire holds about 85,000 clones, with roughly 89% as singletons. As for time point: week 47, end of study. Vaccination comprised doses that each held 300 ug of mutant IDH1 20-mer peptide, plus topical imiquimod. The specimen comprised PBMCs, sampled from a glioma patient whose treatment included an IDH1 peptide vaccine. V is TRBV7-9 and J is TRBJ2-1, with D tentatively TRBD2 (6 bases). This TCR derives from a woman between 50 and 59 years old with glioma. The CDR3 DNA sequence: TGTGCCAGCAGCTTAAATCCCCTAGCGCCACGAAGAGATTACAATGAGCAGTTCTTC. Translated: CASSLNPLAPRRDYNEQFF.